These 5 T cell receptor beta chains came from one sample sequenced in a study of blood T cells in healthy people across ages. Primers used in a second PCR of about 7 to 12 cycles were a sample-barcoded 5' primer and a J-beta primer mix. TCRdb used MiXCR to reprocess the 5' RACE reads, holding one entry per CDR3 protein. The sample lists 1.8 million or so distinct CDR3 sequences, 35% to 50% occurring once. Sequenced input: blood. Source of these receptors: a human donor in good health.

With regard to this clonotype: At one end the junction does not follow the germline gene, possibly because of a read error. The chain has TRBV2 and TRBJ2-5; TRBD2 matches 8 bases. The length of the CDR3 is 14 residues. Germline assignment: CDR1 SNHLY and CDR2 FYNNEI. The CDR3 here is CASNTLAGQETLYF. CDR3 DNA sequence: TGTGCCAGCAATACTTTAGCGGGACAAGAGACCCTGTACTTC.

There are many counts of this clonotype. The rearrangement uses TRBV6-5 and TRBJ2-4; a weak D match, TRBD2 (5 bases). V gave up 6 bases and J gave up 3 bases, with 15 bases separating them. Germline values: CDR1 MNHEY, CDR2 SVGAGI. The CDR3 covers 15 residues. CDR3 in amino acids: CASSPYAGDKNIQYF. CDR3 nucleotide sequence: TGTGCCAGCAGCCCCTACGCGGGCGACAAAAACATTCAGTACTTC.

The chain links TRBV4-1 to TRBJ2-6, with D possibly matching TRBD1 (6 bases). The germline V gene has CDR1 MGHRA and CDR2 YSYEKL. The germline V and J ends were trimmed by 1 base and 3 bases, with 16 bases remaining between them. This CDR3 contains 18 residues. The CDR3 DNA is TGCGCCAGCAGCCAAGTTCATACCAGGGGAAGTGGGGCCAACGTCCTGACTTTC. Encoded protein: CASSQVHTRGSGANVLTF.

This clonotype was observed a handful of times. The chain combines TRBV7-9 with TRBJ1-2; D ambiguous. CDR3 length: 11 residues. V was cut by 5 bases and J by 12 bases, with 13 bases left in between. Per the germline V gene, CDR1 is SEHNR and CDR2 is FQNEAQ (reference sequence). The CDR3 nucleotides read TGTGCCAGCAGCGACCCCGGACGGCACACCTTC. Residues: CASSDPGRHTF.

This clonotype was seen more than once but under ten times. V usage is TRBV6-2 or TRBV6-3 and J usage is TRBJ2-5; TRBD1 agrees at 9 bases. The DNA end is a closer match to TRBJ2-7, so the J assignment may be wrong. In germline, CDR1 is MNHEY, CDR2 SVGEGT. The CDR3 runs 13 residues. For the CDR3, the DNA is TGTGCCACAGCCGGGACAGGGCGGCGCGAGCAGTACTTC. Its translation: CATAGTGRREQYF.